This T cell receptor (beta chain) was sequenced in a study of T cell responses to AZD1222 COVID-19 vaccine. As regards this clone: Its antigen is still unknown.

Data came from immunoSEQ multiplex PCR; TCRdb stores just in-frame clones and leaves some out. The sample shows 100,000 to 150,000 clones, approximately 88% of them seen only once. The germline V gene has CDR1 MNHNY and CDR2 SVGAGI (reference sequence). This CDR3 comprises 16 residues. V shed 7 bases and J shed 2 bases, with 20 bases lying between them. Findings and limits, study-wide: Only five to seven individuals given AZD1222 were seropositive at baseline. Spike-specific TCR breadth and depth both grew after two AZD1222 doses. In the spike-specific TCR repertoire, nearly half reportedly target unmutated variant regions. Clonal diversity was possibly underestimated; the donors were predominantly white British and more often female.

This chain uses TRBV6-6 with TRBJ2-5; D might be TRBD1 or TRBD2, each matching 5 bases. The material was peripheral blood, obtained on day 0 of AZD1222 vaccination. This sequence originates from an adult in good health. CDR3 amino acids: CASTHPGRGNQETQYF. CDR3 sequence (DNA): TGTGCCAGCACCCACCCGGGACGGGGAAATCAAGAGACCCAGTACTTC.